The entry below gives a single T cell receptor (beta chain) sequence along with its context. Its binding antigen is unknown. Base-call qualities are not available, and no considerably larger clone is one nucleotide away. The immunoSEQ Assay, a bias-controlled multiplex PCR, was used to amplify TCRbeta CDR3 regions from genomic DNA. The paper's processing steps were these. The number of nucleated cells in each sample was estimated by amplification of reference gene primers within the assay. Sequence reads were collapsed and filtered to measure the absolute abundance of every unique TCRbeta CDR3 rearrangement. For each sample, productive Simpson clonality was calculated by taking the square root of Simpson's diversity index across productive rearrangements. TCRdb took over this immuneACCESS table, retaining in-frame rearrangements with V and J assigned. Such tables are incomplete; in checked studies, under half of the missing clones stem from an unresolved V gene, and the remainder is unexplained. The V and J calls and clone size are taken from that table; D and trimming were inferred from the DNA. For this sample there are some 400,000 clones; roughly 89% appear just once. Around 6.3% of the sample lies in the top ten.

The data originate from a study of blood T cell repertoires in COVID-19 (dated by TCRdb to 2018 to 2020). Background on the whole study: Collaborator samples came from the United States, Italy and Spain and covered acute and convalescent phases of COVID-19. The material from the prospective study consisted of cDNA or gDNA derived from T cells, B-cell-depleted T cells, or PBMCs. Subjects who had been exposed to COVID-19, were actively infected with it, or had recovered from it provided the deeply sampled blood TCRbeta repertoires that made up the dataset. The repertoires were released in a freely available public database meant as a resource for research on the immune response to SARS-CoV-2. The samples were drawn from two sources: the first 160 participants of the ongoing ImmuneRACE study, and 1,000 to 1,500 subjects contributed by 6 global collaborators. The sample metadata nearly always contained a de-identified subject ID, COVID-19 status, age in years and sex. HLA class I and class II types, where available, came from metadata supplied by the sample provider rather than from assay-based typing.

Whole blood was collected in K2EDTA tubes by collaborating institutions according to the institutions' own protocols. For TCRbeta analysis, collaborator samples were shipped as frozen whole blood, as isolated PBMCs, or as DNA extracted from either sample type. What the authors observed across the whole study: The quantity of clinical and demographic metadata differed by source and by participant and was supplied without curation.

The CDR3 runs 16 residues from the cysteine to the phenylalanine. Of the read, only the CDR3 DNA is kept; its 48 bases are in frame from base 1. Germline trimming: 0 bases from V, 6 bases from J; junction bases outside gene matches: 6. For CDR1 and CDR2, the germline V gene (reference sequence) lists MNHNY and SVGAGI. What was sequenced was peripheral blood. The V and J genes are TRBV6-6 and TRBJ1-1, and 11 junctional nucleotides match TRBD1. The origin of this receptor is a man younger than 30 with active or convalescent COVID-19. This receptor has the CDR3 CASSYSRTGGPAEAFF. The bases read TGTGCCAGCAGTTACTCAAGGACAGGGGGCCCGGCTGAAGCTTTCTTT.